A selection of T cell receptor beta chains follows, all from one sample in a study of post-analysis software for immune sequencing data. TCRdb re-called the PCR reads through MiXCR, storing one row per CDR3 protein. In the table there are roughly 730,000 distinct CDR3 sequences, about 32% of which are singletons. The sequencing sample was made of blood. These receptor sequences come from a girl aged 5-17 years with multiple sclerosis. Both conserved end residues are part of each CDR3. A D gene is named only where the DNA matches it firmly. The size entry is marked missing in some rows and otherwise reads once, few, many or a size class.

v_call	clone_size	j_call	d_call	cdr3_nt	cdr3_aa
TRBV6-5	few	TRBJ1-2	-	TGTGCCAGCAGTTCCCCGGGGAGGACATACTATGGCTACACCTTC	CASSSPGRTYYGYTF
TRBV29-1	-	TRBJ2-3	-	TGCAGTGTTGGGTCTCTCACTTCGAGCACAGATACGCAGTATTTT	CSVGSLTSSTDTQYF
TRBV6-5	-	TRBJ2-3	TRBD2	TGTGCCAGCAGTTACCGGGAGGCGAGCGGTTCTAGCACAGATACGCAGTATTTT	CASSYREASGSSTDTQYF
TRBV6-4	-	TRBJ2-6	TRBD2	TGTGCCAGCAGTAGCGGGGCGGCCGATGGGGCCAACGTCCTGACTTTC	CASSSGAADGANVLTF
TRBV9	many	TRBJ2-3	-	TGTGCCAGCAGCGTAGTTGGAGAAGATACGCAGTATTTT	CASSVVGEDTQYF
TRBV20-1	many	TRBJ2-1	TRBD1	TGCAGTGCGCCCGGGACAGGAGGGTGGAATGAGCAGTTCTTC	CSAPGTGGWNEQFF
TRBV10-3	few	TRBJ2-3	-	TGTGCCATCAGTGCGTCGTCTGCAGATACGCAGTATTTT	CAISASSADTQYF
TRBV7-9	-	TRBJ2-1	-	TGTGCCAGCAGCTTCCCTCCAACAGGTTCAAAGTTCTTC	CASSFPPTGSKFF
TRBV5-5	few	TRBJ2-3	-	TGTGCCAGCAGCAACCCCACCTTAAGGAGCACAGATACGCAGTATTTT	CASSNPTLRSTDTQYF
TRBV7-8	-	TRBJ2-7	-	TGTGCCAGCAGCTTAGCAAAGGGGGAGCAGTACTTC	CASSLAKGEQYF
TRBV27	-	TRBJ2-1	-	TGTGCCAGCAGTTTCCTGGGCCCCGGACTGTTCCATGAGCAGTTCTTC	CASSFLGPGLFHEQFF
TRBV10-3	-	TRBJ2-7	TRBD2	TGTGCCATCAGTGAGTCGAGGATGGCTAGCGGGAGCCCTCACACCTACGAGCAGTACTTC	CAISESRMASGSPHTYEQYF